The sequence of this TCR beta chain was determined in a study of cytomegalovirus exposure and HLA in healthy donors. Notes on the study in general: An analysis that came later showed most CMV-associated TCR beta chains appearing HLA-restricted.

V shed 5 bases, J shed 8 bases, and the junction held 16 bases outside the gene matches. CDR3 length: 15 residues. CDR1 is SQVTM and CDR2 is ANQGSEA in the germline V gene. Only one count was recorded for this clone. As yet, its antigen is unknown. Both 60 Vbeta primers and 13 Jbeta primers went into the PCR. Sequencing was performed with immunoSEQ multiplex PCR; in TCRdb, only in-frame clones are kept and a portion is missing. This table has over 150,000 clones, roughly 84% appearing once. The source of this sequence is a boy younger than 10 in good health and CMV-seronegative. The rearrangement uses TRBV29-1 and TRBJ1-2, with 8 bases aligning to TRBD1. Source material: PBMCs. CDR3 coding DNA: TGCAGCGTTACCGGGACAGGCTCCCCGGTGGACGGCTACACCTTC. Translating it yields CSVTGTGSPVDGYTF.